This T cell receptor (beta chain) is drawn from a study of CD8+CD57+ T cells in acquired aplastic anemia listed by TCRdb under 2018. Context from the whole study: DNA extracted from sorted CD4+ and CD8+ cells had a mean of approximately 3 ug, with a range of 0.2 to 27.4 ug. Mean read counts for healthy donor samples were some 10 million for CD4+ cells and roughly 12 million for CD8+ cells. The study at large found these results: About 30 CD8+ CDR3 sequences were found to be shared between patients and controls, but these sequences appeared to be highly expressed in patients and within the immunodominant clones of the patients. CD8+ Simpson's diversity did not differ significantly between patients and healthy controls (P=0.060).

Profiling of TCR beta VDJ combinations and CDR3 sequences used genomic DNA as the template. An Illumina HiSeq 2000 was the platform used for TCR repertoire sequencing. The study's processing was this. TRBV/TRBJ rearrangement plots, CDR3 size and DJ length profiles, and Simpson's diversity index were used to assess repertoires. The most abundant DNA sequence in the deep sequencing data was taken as the immunodominant clone. CDR3 amino acid sequences were screened for sharing across subjects and compared with published repertoires and the VDJdb database. The public reads were quality trimmed at Q25 with fastp and then assembled into clones with MiXCR by TCRdb, keeping productive beta chains. Entries are consolidated by CDR3 protein sequence, retaining the most common genes and DNA. Clone size and V and J calls follow TCRdb, not the original study. This sample gives 400,000 to 450,000 distinct CDR3 sequences in total; about two thirds of them show up just once. The ten top clones hold 3% to 4.5% of the sample.

For this clonotype: This receptor's antigen is unknown. Per-base qualities were not stored, and no clone one base away is much larger.

The CDR3 starts with the cysteine, ends with the phenylalanine, and has 15 residues. The CDR3 DNA has 45 bases and is translated from base 1. Deletion took 1 base off V and 7 bases off J, with a span of 16 bases between the germline ends. The study deep-sequenced TCR repertoires of sorted CD4+ and CD8+ blood T cells from severe aplastic anemia patients and healthy subjects. Ficoll-Paque density gradient centrifugation was used to isolate peripheral blood mononuclear cells. Before DNA extraction, CD4+ and CD8+ T cells were sorted by FACS or by magnetic beads. The sequence links TRBV12-3 or TRBV12-4 to TRBJ1-2; the D gene cannot be named for sure. The sequencing sample was made of sorted CD4+, CD8+, or CD8+CD57+ T cells (not recorded which) from PBMCs. This TCR came from a human donor in good health, serving as a control. CDR3 loop: CASSLGQLRVGGYTF. Read as DNA, the sequence is TGTGCCAGCAGTTTAGGGCAGCTTCGCGTCGGTGGCTACACCTTC.